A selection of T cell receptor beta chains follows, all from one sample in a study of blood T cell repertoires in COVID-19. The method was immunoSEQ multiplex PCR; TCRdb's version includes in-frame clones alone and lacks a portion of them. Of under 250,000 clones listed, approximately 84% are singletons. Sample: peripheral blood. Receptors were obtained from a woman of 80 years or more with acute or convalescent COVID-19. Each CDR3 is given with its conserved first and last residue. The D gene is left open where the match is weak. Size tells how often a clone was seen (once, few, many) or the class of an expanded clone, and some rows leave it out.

CDR3 protein: CASSWTGNEQYF
CDR3 DNA: TGCGCCAGCAGCTGGACAGGGAACGAGCAGTACTTC
clone size: NA
J gene: TRBJ2-7
D gene: TRBD1
V gene: TRBV5-1

CDR3 protein: CASSSTGGNYNEQFF
CDR3 DNA: TGTGCCAGCAGCTCGACAGGGGGCAACTACAATGAGCAGTTCTTC
clone size: NA
J gene: TRBJ2-1
D gene: TRBD1
V gene: TRBV5-4

CDR3 protein: CASSVTQGLTNTEAFF
CDR3 DNA: TGTGCCAGCAGCGTAACACAGGGTTTGACGAACACTGAAGCTTTCTTT
clone size: NA
J gene: TRBJ1-1
D gene: NA
V gene: TRBV7-9

CDR3 protein: CASSLAGDYRVYNEQFF
CDR3 DNA: TGTGCCAGCAGCTTAGCCGGGGACTACCGCGTCTACAATGAGCAGTTCTTC
clone size: NA
J gene: TRBJ2-1
D gene: TRBD2
V gene: TRBV7-9

CDR3 protein: CASSLPIAGATTDTQYF
CDR3 DNA: TGTGCCAGCAGCTTACCTATAGCGGGAGCTACCACAGATACGCAGTATTTT
clone size: NA
J gene: TRBJ2-3
D gene: TRBD2
V gene: TRBV5-4

CDR3 protein: CASSQDPGQYSYNEQFF
CDR3 DNA: TGCGCCAGCAGCCAAGACCCGGGACAGTACTCCTACAATGAGCAGTTCTTC
clone size: NA
J gene: TRBJ2-1
D gene: TRBD1
V gene: TRBV4-1

CDR3 protein: CASSQRNERWRPETQYF
CDR3 DNA: TGCGCCAGCAGCCAACGAAACGAGCGGTGGCGGCCGGAGACCCAGTACTTC
clone size: NA
J gene: TRBJ2-5
D gene: NA
V gene: TRBV4-1

CDR3 protein: CASSSLWTSGSTDTQYF
CDR3 DNA: TGTGCCAGCAGTTCCCTCTGGACTAGCGGGAGCACAGATACGCAGTATTTT
clone size: NA
J gene: TRBJ2-3
D gene: TRBD2
V gene: TRBV27

CDR3 protein: CASSIGTGNYGYTF
CDR3 DNA: TGTGCCAGTAGTATAGGTACAGGGAACTATGGCTACACCTTC
clone size: NA
J gene: TRBJ1-2
D gene: NA
V gene: TRBV19

CDR3 protein: CASSLGQTIYF
CDR3 DNA: TGTGCCAGCAGCTTAGGACAGACGATATATTTT
clone size: NA
J gene: TRBJ1-3
D gene: NA
V gene: TRBV7-9

CDR3 protein: CAISRGADTGELFF
CDR3 DNA: TGTGCCATCAGTCGGGGGGCCGACACCGGGGAGCTGTTTTTT
clone size: NA
J gene: TRBJ2-2
D gene: NA
V gene: TRBV10-3

CDR3 protein: CASSLTKTLNTEAFF
CDR3 DNA: TGTGCCAGCAGCTTGACAAAAACACTGAACACTGAAGCTTTCTTT
clone size: NA
J gene: TRBJ1-1
D gene: NA
V gene: TRBV11-2

CDR3 protein: CASSQGGGLTGEKIGGLYGYTF
CDR3 DNA: TGTGCCAGCAGCCAAGGGGGGGGCCTGACAGGGGAAAAAATCGGCGGATTATATGGCTACACCTTC
clone size: NA
J gene: TRBJ1-2
D gene: TRBD1
V gene: TRBV4-2

CDR3 protein: CASSVPGLNTIYF
CDR3 DNA: TGTGCCAGCAGCGTACCCGGGTTGAACACCATATATTTT
clone size: NA
J gene: TRBJ1-3
D gene: NA
V gene: TRBV11-2

CDR3 protein: CASSIQQGGARF
CDR3 DNA: TGTGCCAGTAGTATCCAGCAGGGCGGGGCCCGCTTT
clone size: NA
J gene: TRBJ1-1
D gene: NA
V gene: TRBV19

CDR3 protein: CASSFWTSGRGTDTQYF
CDR3 DNA: TGTGCCAGCAGCTTCTGGACTAGCGGGAGAGGCACAGATACGCAGTATTTT
clone size: NA
J gene: TRBJ2-3
D gene: TRBD2
V gene: TRBV7-9

CDR3 protein: CASSDTSGANTGELFF
CDR3 DNA: TGTGCCAGCAGTGATACTAGCGGAGCGAACACCGGGGAGCTGTTTTTT
clone size: NA
J gene: TRBJ2-2
D gene: TRBD2
V gene: TRBV25-1

CDR3 protein: CASSFVAQETQYF
CDR3 DNA: TGTGCCAGCAGCTTTGTGGCTCAAGAGACCCAGTACTTC
clone size: few
J gene: TRBJ2-5
D gene: NA
V gene: TRBV5-6

CDR3 protein: CASSSRTRTYEQYF
CDR3 DNA: TGTGCCAGCAGCTCTCGGACAAGAACCTACGAGCAGTACTTC
clone size: NA
J gene: TRBJ2-7
D gene: NA
V gene: TRBV21-1

CDR3 protein: CASTPQQGLRTEAFF
CDR3 DNA: TGTGCCAGCACGCCCCAGCAGGGTTTGAGGACTGAAGCTTTCTTT
clone size: NA
J gene: TRBJ1-1
D gene: NA
V gene: TRBV7-8

CDR3 protein: CASSYPTGHSNQPQHF
CDR3 DNA: TGTGCCAGCAGTTACCCCACCGGACATAGCAATCAGCCCCAGCATTTT
clone size: NA
J gene: TRBJ1-5
D gene: NA
V gene: TRBV6-2/TRBV6-3

CDR3 protein: CASAGTGSNQPQHF
CDR3 DNA: TGCGCCAGCGCCGGGACAGGCAGCAATCAGCCCCAGCATTTT
clone size: once
J gene: TRBJ1-5
D gene: TRBD1
V gene: TRBV10-2

CDR3 protein: CASSYEGGFTEAFF
CDR3 DNA: TGTGCCAGCAGTTACGAAGGGGGATTCACTGAAGCTTTCTTT
clone size: once
J gene: TRBJ1-1
D gene: NA
V gene: TRBV6-5

CDR3 protein: CASSEAQGGRVSQPQHF
CDR3 DNA: TGTGCCAGCAGTGAAGCGCAGGGGGGCCGGGTTTCACAGCCCCAGCATTTT
clone size: NA
J gene: TRBJ1-5
D gene: TRBD1
V gene: TRBV2

CDR3 protein: CASSYAGVEGYTF
CDR3 DNA: TGTGCCAGCAGTTACGCGGGGGTTGAGGGCTACACCTTC
clone size: NA
J gene: TRBJ1-2
D gene: NA
V gene: TRBV6-5

CDR3 protein: CASSLEQINSPLHF
CDR3 DNA: TGTGCCAGCAGCTTGGAACAGATTAATTCACCCCTCCACTTT
clone size: once
J gene: TRBJ1-6
D gene: NA
V gene: TRBV5-4

CDR3 protein: CASRPRTGSSYNSPLHF
CDR3 DNA: TGTGCCAGTAGACCACGGACAGGGAGCTCCTATAATTCACCCCTCCACTTT
clone size: NA
J gene: TRBJ1-6
D gene: TRBD1
V gene: TRBV19

CDR3 protein: CATSDLDRRGGYTF
CDR3 DNA: TGTGCCACCAGTGATTTGGACAGGCGAGGGGGCTACACCTTC
clone size: few
J gene: TRBJ1-2
D gene: NA
V gene: TRBV24-1

CDR3 protein: CASSVGGQGAASEQFF
CDR3 DNA: TGTGCCAGCAGCGTAGGGGGCCAGGGGGCTGCCAGTGAGCAGTTCTTC
clone size: NA
J gene: TRBJ2-1
D gene: TRBD1
V gene: TRBV9

CDR3 protein: CASRQYTNTEAFF
CDR3 DNA: TGTGCCAGTCGACAGTATACGAACACTGAAGCTTTCTTT
clone size: medium-sized
J gene: TRBJ1-1
D gene: NA
V gene: TRBV27

CDR3 protein: CASSASGANTGELFF
CDR3 DNA: TGTGCCAGCAGTGCGAGCGGGGCGAACACCGGGGAGCTGTTTTTT
clone size: NA
J gene: TRBJ2-2
D gene: TRBD2
V gene: TRBV6-4

CDR3 protein: CAWSVFEGAGQPQHF
CDR3 DNA: TGTGCCTGGAGTGTTTTTGAGGGGGCCGGTCAGCCCCAGCATTTT
clone size: NA
J gene: TRBJ1-5
D gene: TRBD1
V gene: TRBV30

CDR3 protein: CASSPPPGQLQETQYF
CDR3 DNA: TGTGCCAGCAGCCCACCACCCGGACAGTTACAAGAGACCCAGTACTTC
clone size: NA
J gene: TRBJ2-5
D gene: NA
V gene: TRBV5-6

CDR3 protein: CASRIVEGGRGEQFF
CDR3 DNA: TGTGCCAGTAGGATAGTCGAAGGGGGCAGGGGTGAGCAGTTCTTC
clone size: few
J gene: TRBJ2-1
D gene: TRBD1
V gene: TRBV19

CDR3 protein: CASSSGTPLETQYF
CDR3 DNA: TGTGCCAGCAGCTCCGGGACTCCCTTGGAGACCCAGTACTTC
clone size: NA
J gene: TRBJ2-5
D gene: NA
V gene: TRBV7-9

CDR3 protein: CASSLIAGGRVYIQYF
CDR3 DNA: TGTGCCAGCAGCTTAATAGCGGGGGGCCGGGTATACATTCAGTACTTC
clone size: NA
J gene: TRBJ2-4
D gene: TRBD2
V gene: TRBV7-9

CDR3 protein: CAWSIVDTEAFF
CDR3 DNA: TGTGCCTGGAGTATCGTAGACACTGAAGCTTTCTTT
clone size: NA
J gene: TRBJ1-1
D gene: NA
V gene: TRBV30